Below are 6 T cell receptor beta chains sequenced from a single sample in a study of T cells after yellow fever vaccination. TCRdb re-analysed the 5' RACE reads in MiXCR, keeping a single row per CDR3 protein. The sample carries roughly 9,300 distinct CDR3 sequences, 4% to 6% recorded once. The sequenced sample was PBMCs, either bulk or a sorted T-cell subset (CD4+, CD8+, memory, or dextramer-sorted; not recorded which), obtained approximately 16 days after the first yellow fever vaccination. Source of these receptors: a man younger than 30 who received the YFV17D yellow fever vaccine.

Many counts were recorded for this clonotype. This chain connects TRBV2 to TRBJ2-1; 7 bases are a match to TRBD1. Germline CDR1 SNHLY, CDR2 FYNNEI. This CDR3 is 14 amino acids long. Unmatched junction bases numbered 3, after V lost 5 bases and J lost 2 bases. Here the CDR3 DNA reads TGTGCCAGCAGTTGGGACAGCGCCTACAATGAGCAGTTCTTC. As protein: CASSWDSAYNEQFF.

This clonotype was seen many times. The genes are TRBV5-4 and TRBJ2-2; no reliable D call. This CDR3 is 13 amino acids long. Trimming shortened V by 1 base and J by 10 bases, and 11 bases separated the two germline ends. Germline CDR1 SGHNT, CDR2 YYREEE (reference sequence). The CDR3 region has the DNA TGTGCCAGCAGCTTGACTTTGGCTCAGGAGCTGTTTTTT. Its protein is CASSLTLAQELFF.

Many counts were recorded for this clonotype. V usage is TRBV7-2 and J usage is TRBJ2-3; the D is unclear. CDR1 SGHTA and CDR2 FQGNSA come from the germline V gene. The V gene lost 2 bases and the J gene lost 1 base, with 4 bases spanning the gap. CDR3 size: 13 residues. CDR3 DNA sequence: TGTGCCAGCAGCTTATCCCGCACAGATACGCAGTATTTT. It codes for CASSLSRTDTQYF.

This clonotype was counted many times. This sequence joins TRBV6-2 or TRBV6-3 and TRBJ2-7; D remains ambiguous. Germline values: CDR1 MNHEY, CDR2 SVGEGT. The CDR3 runs to 13 residues. V was trimmed by 10 bases and J by 5 bases, leaving 18 bases between them. This CDR3 reads CATGRLLRDEQYV. For the CDR3, the DNA is TGTGCCACCGGTAGACTCCTTCGGGACGAGCAGTACGTC.

This clonotype was seen at least ten times. The V call is TRBV5-5, the J call TRBJ2-4; D call uncertain. Germline CDR1 reads SGHKS; CDR2 reads YYEKEE (reference sequence). V dropped 0 bases and J dropped 0 bases, with 4 bases sitting between them. This CDR3 is built from 14 residues. The CDR3 nucleotides read TGTGCCAGCAGCTTGGGTGTAGCCAAAAACATTCAGTACTTC. As protein: CASSLGVAKNIQYF.

This clonotype was counted at least ten times. The V gene is TRBV5-4, the J gene TRBJ2-2, with D perhaps TRBD1 (6 bases). V was shortened by 6 bases and J by 1 base, with 10 bases between the two germline ends. Germline CDR1 reads SGHNT; CDR2 reads YYREEE (reference sequence). The CDR3 covers 14 residues. CDR3 region: CASTPGQNTGELFF. The CDR3 DNA is TGTGCCAGCACCCCGGGACAGAACACCGGGGAGCTGTTTTTT.